Following are 27 T cell receptor beta chains from one sample sequenced in a study of early T cells in non-severe SARS-CoV-2 infection. TCRdb fed the 5' RACE reads into MiXCR, producing one record per CDR3 protein. In the table there are roughly 65,000 distinct CDR3 sequences, over 9% of which are singletons. Sequencing was done on a sample of whole blood. The receptor set was obtained from an adult who was a healthcare worker with PCR-confirmed SARS-CoV-2 infection or an uninfected control (not recorded which).

The chain has TRBV29-1 and TRBJ1-1; D is undetermined. The CDR3 runs 14 residues. Trimming took off 4 bases at V and 0 bases at J, with 12 bases between the two ends. CDR1 and CDR2 from the germline V gene are SQVTM and ANQGSEA. Here the CDR3 DNA reads TGCAGCGTTGTCGTCAGACCTTTGAACACTGAAGCTTTCTTT. Protein sequence: CSVVVRPLNTEAFF. Full variable domain (remainder filled in from reference TRBV29-1 and TRBJ1-1): SAVISQKPSRDICQRGTSLTIQCQVDSQVTMMFWYRQQPGQSLTLIATANQGSEATYESGFVIDKFPISRPNLTFSTLTVSNMSPEDSSIYLCSVVVRPLNTEAFFGQGTRLTVV.

There are a few counts of this clonotype. This chain uses TRBV7-8 with TRBJ1-5, with D maybe TRBD1 (5 bases). Germline CDR1 and CDR2: SGHVS and FQNEAQ. The CDR3 length is 15 residues. The V end was cut by 1 base, the J end by 6 bases, with 13 bases between. The CDR3 region is CASSLVQGPSQPQHF. The CDR3, as DNA: TGTGCCAGCAGCTTAGTGCAGGGCCCCTCTCAGCCCCAGCATTTT. Looking up the rest from reference TRBV7-8 and TRBJ1-5 gives the full variable domain: GAGVSQSPRYKVAKRGQDVALRCDPISGHVSLFWYQQALGQGPEFLTYFQNEAQLDKSGLPSDRFFAERPEGSVSTLKIQRTQQEDSAVYLCASSLVQGPSQPQHFGDGTRLSIL.

V gene TRBV29-1 combines with J gene TRBJ2-3, with D possibly being TRBD1 or TRBD2 (6 bases each). Germline CDR1 SQVTM, CDR2 ANQGSEA. V was shortened by 7 bases and J by 5 bases, with 22 bases between the two germline ends. The CDR3 extends over 15 amino acids. The CDR3 sequence: CSAGGGPPVEDTQYF. CDR3 nucleotides: TGCAGCGCCGGAGGGGGGCCCCCCGTCGAAGATACGCAGTATTTT.

This clonotype is a singleton in its sample. The chain links TRBV2 to TRBJ2-2; D possibly matches TRBD1 or TRBD2 (5 bases each). CDR3 length: 15 amino acids. CDR1 SNHLY and CDR2 FYNNEI come from the germline V gene. V was cut by 3 bases and J by 5 bases, with 13 bases left in between. CDR3 in DNA: TGTGCCAGCAGTGATGATGGGACGCGAACCGGGGAGCTGTTTTTT. This translates into CASSDDGTRTGELFF.

About this clonotype: Possible read error: a much larger clone is one base away. It is likely a read error, because the conserved phenylalanine at the end of the CDR3 is missing. The V gene is TRBV12-3 or TRBV12-4, the J gene TRBJ2-1, with TRBD2 matching over 9 bases. This CDR3 contains 15 residues. CDR3 protein: CASSLAGPSYNEQFL. The CDR3 DNA is TGTGCCAGCAGTCTAGCGGGGCCCTCCTACAATGAGCAGTTCTTA.

The table lists this clonotype with many counts. This chain uses TRBV9 with TRBJ1-3; 8 bases map to TRBD1. This CDR3 comprises 14 residues. Germline CDR1 and CDR2: SGDLS and YYNGEE. V shed 5 bases and J 3 bases; nucleotides not matched to a gene: 4. The CDR3 DNA follows: TGTGCCAGCAGAGGGACAGGCGGTGGAAACACCATATATTTT. Translation gives CASRGTGGGNTIYF.

This clonotype showed up many times. This rearrangement joins TRBV15 to TRBJ2-6; weak D call: TRBD1 (6 bases). Per germline, CDR1 LNHNV and CDR2 YYDKDF (reference sequence). This CDR3 region has 19 residues. V was clipped by 0 bases and J by 0 bases, with 15 bases between them. CDR3 in DNA: TGTGCCACCAGCAGAGATGAGCGAATGACAGGCTCTGGGGCCAACGTCCTGACTTTC. This sequence encodes CATSRDERMTGSGANVLTF. Full variable domain (missing parts from reference TRBV15 and TRBJ2-6): DAMVIQNPRYQVTQFGKPVTLSCSQTLNHNVMYWYQQKSSQAPKLLFHYYDKDFNNEADTPDNFQSRRPNTSFCFLDIRSPGLGDTAMYLCATSRDERMTGSGANVLTFGAGSRLTVL.

This clonotype showed up just a few times. The chain uses TRBV20-1 and TRBJ1-1; tentatively, D is TRBD1 (6 bases). The CDR3 is 13 residues long. The germline V gene has CDR1 DFQATT and CDR2 SNEGSKA (reference sequence). Trimming left V 3 bases short and J 6 bases short, with 14 bases between. CDR3 residues: CSASPGRGAEAFF. The CDR3 coding sequence is TGCAGTGCTAGTCCCGGAAGGGGGGCTGAAGCTTTCTTT.

This clonotype showed up many times. This chain links TRBV6-5 with TRBJ1-2, with D maybe TRBD1 (6 bases). This CDR3 has 16 amino acids. The V gene's germline CDR1 is MNHEY and CDR2 SVGAGI. The germline V and J ends were trimmed by 5 bases and 1 base, with 17 bases remaining between them. CDR3 DNA: TGTGCCAGCAGTGCAACTGCAGGGGTAAATAACTATGGCTACACCTTC. Its protein product is CASSATAGVNNYGYTF.

The rearrangement links TRBV4-3 to TRBJ1-1; a weak D match, TRBD1 (6 bases). Germline loops: CDR1 LGHNA, CDR2 YSLEER. CDR3 length equals 13 residues. With 4 bases removed from V and 7 bases from J, the gap between germline ends came to 13 bases. The CDR3 DNA reads TGCGCCAGCAGCCCCTGGGGGCGCAGTGAAGCTTTCTTT. Residues: CASSPWGRSEAFF.

The gene calls are TRBV6-5 and TRBJ2-2; D may be TRBD1 (6 bases). The CDR3 contains 17 residues. Germline V gene data show CDR1 as MNHEY and CDR2 as SVGAGI. Trimming stripped 6 bases from V and 3 bases from J, with 20 bases between. CDR3 in amino acids: CASSYRGLQGYTGELFF. CDR3 coding DNA: TGTGCCAGCAGCTACCGGGGTCTCCAGGGGTACACCGGGGAGCTGTTTTTT.

This clonotype was seen a handful of times. The J gene is TRBJ2-5, the V gene TRBV4-3; tentative D call: TRBD2 (5 bases). CDR1 LGHNA and CDR2 YSLEER come from the germline V gene. CDR3 length: 15 residues. V was clipped by 0 bases and J by 5 bases, with 13 bases between them. CDR3: CASSQDGPPGETQYF. The CDR3, as DNA: TGCGCCAGCAGCCAAGATGGACCACCGGGGGAGACCCAGTACTTC.

A few counts support this clonotype. The rearrangement joins TRBV4-1 to TRBJ2-3; the D is unclear. Trimming shortened V by 4 bases and J by 4 bases, and 24 bases separated the two germline ends. The CDR3 is 18 residues long. The V gene's germline CDR1 is MGHRA and CDR2 YSYEKL. The CDR3 reads CASSLLNPTMFPADTQYF. In nucleotides, the CDR3 is TGCGCCAGCAGCCTGCTAAACCCCACTATGTTCCCGGCAGATACGCAGTATTTT.

V is TRBV20-1 and J is TRBJ2-5; D may be TRBD2 (5 bases). This CDR3 is 15 amino acids long. V lost 6 bases and J lost 1, with 18 bases in between. From germline, CDR1 is DFQATT and CDR2 SNEGSKA (reference sequence). The CDR3 loop is CSASSDYMAQETQYF. CDR3 coding DNA: TGCAGTGCCAGCTCAGACTACATGGCCCAAGAGACCCAGTACTTC.

The chain carries TRBV7-9 and TRBJ1-2, with no clear D. V lost 5 bases, J lost 4 bases, and 17 bases lay in between. Germline V lookup: CDR1 SEHNR, CDR2 FQNEAQ (reference sequence). The CDR3 totals 15 residues. This CDR3 is CASSTDQRRAYGYTF. The CDR3, as DNA: TGTGCCAGCAGCACCGACCAGCGGAGGGCCTATGGCTACACCTTC.

This clonotype was detected ten times or more. The chain joins TRBV6-5 to TRBJ2-1; 7 positions agree with TRBD2. This CDR3 spans 13 amino acids. Germline loops: CDR1 MNHEY, CDR2 SVGAGI. V was clipped by 8 bases and J by 10 bases; unmatched bases: 11. For the CDR3, the DNA is TGTGCCAGCGGGCCCGGGACTACCGTAGAGCAGTTCTTC. This sequence encodes CASGPGTTVEQFF.

Details on this clonotype: At one end the junction does not follow the germline gene, possibly because of a read error. The rearrangement joins TRBV4-1 to TRBJ1-3, with D uncertain. The CDR3 sequence is 17 residues long. From germline, CDR1 is MGHRA and CDR2 YSYEKL. CDR3 residues: CASRVSPLPVSENTIYF. The CDR3 coding sequence is TGCGCCAGCAGAGTATCCCCGCTCCCCGTCTCTGAAAACACCATATATTTT.

This clonotype was observed at least ten times. The chain couples TRBV29-1 to TRBJ1-2; D remains unclear. Trimming took 6 bases from V and 5 from J, leaving 10 bases between them. This CDR3 is built from 11 residues. Germline V gene sequence: CDR1 SQVTM, CDR2 ANQGSEA. This CDR3 reads CSVPTVYGYTF. CDR3 DNA: TGCAGCGTCCCAACAGTGTATGGCTACACCTTC.

This clonotype was found a few times. The chain links TRBV5-4 to TRBJ2-7; 8 bases are a match to TRBD2. With 4 bases clipped from V and 7 bases from J, the junction kept 4 bases outside the gene matches. CDR1 is SGHNT, CDR2 YYREEE, per germline (reference sequence). The CDR3 has 12 residues. CDR3 sequence: CASSREGGEQYF. Written as DNA, the CDR3 is TGTGCCAGCAGCCGGGAGGGGGGAGAGCAGTACTTC.

This clonotype was found many times. This chain joins TRBV6-5 and TRBJ2-7; 10 bases are shared with TRBD2. Unmatched junction bases numbered 6, after V lost 5 bases and J lost 2 bases. Germline CDR1 is MNHEY and CDR2 is SVGAGI. This CDR3 contains 15 residues. CDR3 region: CASSPPLAGPYEQYF. CDR3 DNA: TGTGCCAGCAGTCCACCACTAGCGGGGCCCTACGAGCAGTACTTC.

This clonotype was found a few times. The chain combines TRBV2 with TRBJ1-4; D is ambiguous. The CDR3 spans 13 residues. The germline V gene has CDR1 SNHLY and CDR2 FYNNEI. With 10 bases removed from V and 3 bases from J, the gap between germline ends came to 12 bases. The CDR3 protein is CATELEANEKLFF. The CDR3, as DNA: TGTGCCACCGAGCTGGAGGCTAATGAAAAACTGTTTTTT.

This clonotype was recorded a few times. The CDR3 DNA is TGCGCCAGCATTCTCCAGAGAGCTACCGAGCAGTACTTC. Translated: CASILQRATEQYF. The chain combines TRBV5-1 with TRBJ2-7; no clear D. The CDR3 has 13 residues. The V and J ends lost 6 bases and 6 bases respectively, with 16 bases between them. Germline values: CDR1 SGHRS, CDR2 YFSETQ. The full variable domain, rest sourced from reference TRBV5-1 and TRBJ2-7, is KAGVTQTPRYLIKTRGQQVTLSCSPISGHRSVSWYQQTPGQGLQFLFEYFSETQRNKGNFPGRFSGRQFSNSRSEMNVSTLELGDSALYLCASILQRATEQYFGPGTRLTVT.

There are a few counts of this clonotype. V usage is TRBV7-9 and J usage is TRBJ2-1; D is possibly TRBD1 or TRBD2 (5 bases each). V dropped 5 bases and J dropped 7 bases, with 21 bases sitting between them. There are 16 residues in the CDR3. Germline CDR1 and CDR2: SEHNR and FQNEAQ (reference sequence). CDR3 DNA: TGTGCCAGCAGCCCCTTCGGGGCTGTGAGAGGAAATGAGCAGTTCTTC. Amino acids: CASSPFGAVRGNEQFF.

The chain has TRBV10-3 and TRBJ2-7; the D call may be TRBD1 or TRBD2 (5 bases each). Per the germline V gene, CDR1 is ENHRY and CDR2 is SYGVKD. The V end lost 4 bases, the J end lost 1 base, and 11 bases lay between the germline ends. This CDR3 comprises 14 residues. The CDR3 spells CAISGRDQSYEQYF. As DNA, the CDR3 is TGTGCCATCAGTGGCCGGGACCAATCCTACGAGCAGTACTTC.

The CDR3 DNA reads TGTGCCAGCAGGGACACGGGGCTGGGAGAAAAACTGTTTTTT. This gives the protein CASRDTGLGEKLFF. The rearrangement joins TRBV2 to TRBJ1-4; TRBD1 is a possible D gene (5 bases). This CDR3 contains 14 residues. Germline CDR1 SNHLY, CDR2 FYNNEI. The V end was cut by 6 bases, the J end by 8 bases, with 16 bases between.

The V call is TRBV7-9, the J call TRBJ2-7; D is possibly TRBD2 (6 bases). Germline V lookup: CDR1 SEHNR, CDR2 FQNEAQ (reference sequence). V dropped 8 bases and J dropped 0 bases, with 8 bases sitting between them. The CDR3 consists of 12 residues. The CDR3 DNA sequence: TGTGCCAGCCAGGACTACTCCTACGAGCAGTACTTC. As protein: CASQDYSYEQYF.

The rearrangement uses TRBV2 and TRBJ2-1, with 7 bases that match TRBD1. V was pared by 6 bases and J by 9 bases, with 8 bases of the junction left unmatched. CDR1 is SNHLY and CDR2 is FYNNEI in the germline V gene. The CDR3 contains 13 residues. CDR3 in DNA: TGTGCCAGCAGAGGACAGGCCCGGGGTGAGCAGTTCTTC. Translating gives CASRGQARGEQFF.